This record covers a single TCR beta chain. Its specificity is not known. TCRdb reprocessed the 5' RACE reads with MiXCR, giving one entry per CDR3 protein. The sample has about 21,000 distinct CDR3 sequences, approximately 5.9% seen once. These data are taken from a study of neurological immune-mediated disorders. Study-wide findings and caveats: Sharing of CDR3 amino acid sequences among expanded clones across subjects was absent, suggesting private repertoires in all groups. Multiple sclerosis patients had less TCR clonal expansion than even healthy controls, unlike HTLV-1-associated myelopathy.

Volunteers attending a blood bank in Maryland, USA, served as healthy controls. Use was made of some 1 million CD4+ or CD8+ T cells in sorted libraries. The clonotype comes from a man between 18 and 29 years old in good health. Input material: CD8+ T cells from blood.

This CDR3 reads CASSAGQVATEAFF. The CDR3 bases are TGTGCCAGCAGCGCCGGACAGGTGGCCACTGAAGCTTTCTTT. The chain couples TRBV9 to TRBJ1-1; 7 bases agree with TRBD1. The CDR3 is 14 residues long. Germline V gives CDR1 SGDLS, CDR2 YYNGEE. J lost 4 bases, V lost 3 bases, and 6 bases had no gene match.